The 20 T cell receptor beta chains listed next were all sequenced from one sample in a study of blood T cell repertoires in COVID-19. The method was immunoSEQ multiplex PCR; TCRdb's version includes in-frame clones alone and lacks a portion of them. In the table there are about 180,000 clones, roughly 87% of which are singletons. The specimen sequenced was peripheral blood. The source is a woman in her 50s with acute or convalescent COVID-19.

V gene TRBV11-2 combines with J gene TRBJ1-1, with 11 bases lining up with TRBD1. This CDR3 spans 16 amino acids. Germline V CDR1 and CDR2: SGHAT, FQNNGV. The ends lost 5 bases at V and 1 base at J; junction bases unmatched: 6. The CDR3 is CASSGTGGIQNTEAFF. The CDR3 nucleotides read TGTGCCAGCAGCGGGACAGGGGGAATACAGAACACTGAAGCTTTCTTT.

The DNA of the CDR3 is TGTGCCAGCACCCCACTAGCGCTTCGCACAGATACGCAGTATTTT. It is translated as CASTPLALRTDTQYF. The genes are TRBV5-8 and TRBJ2-3; 7 bases align to TRBD2. Germline lookup yields CDR1 SGHTS and CDR2 YDEGEE. There are 15 residues in the CDR3. V lost 6 bases to trimming and J lost 1 base; unmatched junction nucleotides: 8.

V and J are TRBV18 and TRBJ1-1, with 9 bases that match TRBD1. After removal of 6 bases from V and 6 bases from J, the junction contained 8 bases not matched to a gene. There are 14 residues in the CDR3. The germline V gene encodes CDR1 KGHSH and CDR2 LQKENI. In nucleotides, the CDR3 is TGTGCCAGCTCTCCCGGACAGGGGAGATCTGAAGCTTTCTTT. The encoded protein is CASSPGQGRSEAFF.

This chain joins TRBV18 and TRBJ2-1; 8 positions agree with TRBD2. The CDR3 covers 16 residues. Germline CDR1 and CDR2: KGHSH and LQKENI. After removal of 2 bases from V and 5 bases from J, the junction contained 8 bases not matched to a gene. Here the CDR3 DNA reads TGTGCCAGCTCACCAGTTCTGCGGGAGGTAAACAATGAGCAGTTCTTC. Residues: CASSPVLREVNNEQFF.

The rearrangement uses TRBV11-1 and TRBJ1-2; no clear D gene. The CDR3 is made up of 14 amino acids. V lost 2 bases and J 4 bases, leaving 11 bases between the germline ends. CDR1 is SGHAT, CDR2 FQDESV, per germline (reference sequence). CDR3 sequence (DNA): TGTGCCAGCAGCTTATACGGGGAGAGCTATGGCTACACCTTC. Translated, it gives CASSLYGESYGYTF.

CDR3 protein: CASSLRGGPYEQYF. As DNA, the CDR3 is TGTGCCAGCAGCTTACGAGGGGGCCCCTACGAGCAGTACTTC. The chain has TRBV7-9 and TRBJ2-7; 7 nucleotides match TRBD1. V dropped 2 bases and J dropped 2; count of bases not matched to a gene: 3. This CDR3 comprises 14 residues. Germline V CDR1 and CDR2: SEHNR, FQNEAQ (reference sequence).

The chain couples TRBV6-5 to TRBJ2-5; weak D call: TRBD2 (5 bases). Germline CDR1 is MNHEY and CDR2 is SVGAGI. This CDR3 is built from 15 residues. Trimming pared 2 bases from V and 4 bases from J, leaving 14 bases between. The CDR3: CASSYEGPWGETQYF. The CDR3 DNA reads TGTGCCAGCAGTTACGAGGGCCCTTGGGGAGAGACCCAGTACTTC.

The chain combines TRBV6-5 with TRBJ1-1; 8 bases line up with TRBD1. Trimming removed 6 bases from V and 1 base from J; junction bases left unmatched: 7. Looked up from germline, CDR1 is MNHEY and CDR2 is SVGAGI. This CDR3 spans 15 amino acids. CDR3 sequence: CASSRPGTGNTEAFF. As DNA, the CDR3 is TGTGCCAGCAGCCGTCCCGGGACAGGGAACACTGAAGCTTTCTTT.

This chain uses TRBV5-1 with TRBJ2-6; 9 bases match TRBD1. The CDR3 runs to 19 residues. The V segment lost 0 bases and the J segment 0 bases; nucleotides outside the gene matches: 7. Germline V gene lookup returns CDR1 SGHRS and CDR2 YFSETQ. This CDR3 reads CASSLGQGVSVSGANVLTF. The CDR3 nucleotides read TGCGCCAGCAGCTTGGGACAGGGGGTTTCTGTCTCTGGGGCCAACGTCCTGACTTTC.

The chain employs TRBV9 and TRBJ2-5; TRBD2 matches at 11 bases. The CDR3 consists of 16 residues. Germline V gives CDR1 SGDLS, CDR2 YYNGEE. V lost 0 bases to trimming and J lost 3 bases; unmatched junction nucleotides: 4. As DNA, the CDR3 is TGTGCCAGCAGCGTAGCGGCTAGCGGGGGGAAAGAGACCCAGTACTTC. Its translation: CASSVAASGGKETQYF.

This chain links TRBV6-2 or TRBV6-3 with TRBJ1-1; D ambiguous. V was cut by 2 bases and J by 7 bases, with 5 bases left in between. The germline gives CDR1 MNHEY, CDR2 SVGEGT. The CDR3 extends over 11 amino acids. The CDR3 here is CASSYINEAFF. CDR3 sequence (DNA): TGTGCCAGCAGTTACATAAATGAAGCTTTCTTT.

This chain connects TRBV5-5 to TRBJ2-7, with TRBD1 matching over 7 bases. The trim removed 3 bases at V and 5 bases at J, leaving 11 bases unmatched. CDR3 size: 15 residues. The germline V gene encodes CDR1 SGHKS and CDR2 YYEKEE (reference sequence). CDR3 DNA: TGTGCCAGCAGCTCACCGACGACAGGGCGGAACGAGCAGTACTTC. This sequence encodes CASSSPTTGRNEQYF.

This chain uses TRBV4-1 with TRBJ1-2; unclear D gene. Looked up from germline, CDR1 is MGHRA and CDR2 is YSYEKL. V lost 1 base and J 4 bases, leaving 13 bases between the germline ends. The CDR3 covers 15 residues. The DNA of the CDR3 is TGCGCCAGCAGCCAAGTGGGGAGACCCATCTATGGCTACACCTTC. Amino acid sequence: CASSQVGRPIYGYTF.

The genes are TRBV15 and TRBJ1-4, with D possibly being TRBD1 (6 bases). Germline CDR1 LNHNV, CDR2 YYDKDF (reference sequence). The CDR3 is 15 amino acids. The V and J ends lost 5 bases and 8 bases respectively, with 18 bases between them. The CDR3 DNA sequence: TGTGCCACCAGCGGGGGCGGCTCCGTAGGCGAAAAACTGTTTTTT. This encodes CATSGGGSVGEKLFF.

The V and J genes are TRBV30 and TRBJ1-4; no clear D. This CDR3 has 16 residues. From germline, CDR1 is GTSNPN and CDR2 SVGIG (reference sequence). The ends were cut back, 5 bases at V and 8 bases at J, with 24 bases in the middle. The CDR3 sequence is CAWDAARGLRGEKLFF. The CDR3 DNA reads TGTGCCTGGGACGCCGCGCGAGGACTCCGGGGAGAAAAACTGTTTTTT. The full variable domain, with the rest looked up from reference TRBV30 and TRBJ1-4, is SQTIHQWPATLVQPVGSPLSLECTVEGTSNPNLYWYRQAAGRGLQLLFYSVGIGQISSEVPQNLSASRPQDRQFILSSKKLLLSDSGFYLCAWDAARGLRGEKLFFGSGTQLSVL.

The V call is TRBV5-6, the J call TRBJ2-3; D is possibly TRBD1 (6 bases). Germline V gene sequence: CDR1 SGHDT, CDR2 YYEEEE. Trimming cost V 7 bases and J 6 bases, with 18 bases left between them. This CDR3 has 14 amino acids. CDR3 residues: CASSELGAWDTQYF. DNA for the CDR3: TGTGCCAGCTCTGAGCTGGGGGCTTGGGATACGCAGTATTTT.

This chain uses TRBV9 with TRBJ2-3; 11 positions match TRBD2. CDR3 length equals 16 residues. Per the germline V gene, CDR1 is SGDLS and CDR2 is YYNGEE. Trimming took 4 bases from V and 2 from J; bases not matched to a gene: 6. CDR3 protein: CASSRTSGGLTDTQYF. In nucleotides, the CDR3 is TGTGCCAGCAGCCGAACTAGCGGGGGCCTCACAGATACGCAGTATTTT.

This rearrangement joins TRBV10-2 to TRBJ2-2, with 9 bases lining up with TRBD2. The CDR3 runs to 16 residues. Trimming at V came to 6 bases and at J to 4 bases, leaving 9 bases not matched to a gene. Germline CDR1 WSHSY, CDR2 SAAADI. The CDR3 sequence is CASSFIAGVGTGELFF. The CDR3 DNA is TGCGCCAGCAGCTTTATAGCGGGAGTAGGCACCGGGGAGCTGTTTTTT.

The rearrangement uses TRBV28 and TRBJ1-6; the match to TRBD1 covers 7 bases. Germline assignment: CDR1 MDHEN and CDR2 SYDVKM. V was pared by 6 bases and J by 14 bases, with 16 bases of the junction left unmatched. This CDR3 spans 15 amino acids. The CDR3 spells CASSESTGPGRALHF. The CDR3 region has the DNA TGTGCCAGCAGCGAATCGACAGGGCCTGGTCGGGCCCTCCACTTT.

The chain uses TRBV30 and TRBJ1-6, with no clear D. The CDR3 loop spans 16 amino acids. Trimming left V 0 bases short and J 0 bases short, with 9 bases between. The V gene's germline CDR1 is GTSNPN and CDR2 SVGIG (reference sequence). CDR3 coding DNA: TGTGCCTGGAGTGTCGTCCCCAGCTCCTATAATTCACCCCTCCACTTT. Translated: CAWSVVPSSYNSPLHF.